Listed below are T cell receptor beta chains from one sample, sequenced in a study of STAT3 mutations in large granular lymphocyte leukemia. Using immunoSEQ multiplex PCR, the repertoire was profiled, and TCRdb retains in-frame clones only, with some absent. The sample has 35,000 or so clones, more than 70% seen once. Sequenced material: PBMCs. Receptors originate from a human donor with T large granular lymphocyte leukemia. Some clones in this sample may be carry-over from other donors' samples. The CDR3 runs from the conserved cysteine through the conserved F or W. A D gene is named only where the DNA matches it firmly. Clone size, where shown, is once, few, many, or a class for clones that have expanded.

- | TRBD2 | TRBJ2-3 | TRBV5-4 | CASSPARGGRTDTQYF | TGTGCCAGCAGCCCGGCCCGGGGGGGGAGGACAGATACGCAGTATTTT
- | TRBD1 | TRBJ2-1 | TRBV12-5 | CASGQETGVSYNEQFF | TGTGCTAGTGGTCAAGAGACAGGGGTTTCGTACAATGAGCAGTTCTTC
- | - | TRBJ1-6 | TRBV4-1 | CASSQVSGTSNSPLHF | TGCGCCAGCAGCCAAGTGTCAGGGACCTCCAATTCACCCCTCCACTTT
once | - | TRBJ2-6 | TRBV13 | CASSTLSSGANVLTF | TGTGCCAGCAGCACCTTGAGCTCTGGGGCCAACGTCCTGACTTTC
- | TRBD2 | TRBJ2-1 | TRBV4-2 | CASSQAAGGLWNEQFF | TGTGCCAGCAGCCAAGCTGCGGGGGGGCTCTGGAATGAGCAGTTCTTC
- | - | TRBJ1-2 | TRBV18 | CASSPTGQNYGYTF | TGTGCCAGCTCACCCACCGGTCAGAACTATGGCTACACCTTC
- | - | TRBJ1-2 | TRBV4-1 | CASSIGDSPNYGYTF | TGCGCCAGCAGCATAGGGGACTCACCTAACTATGGCTACACCTTC
- | TRBD1 | TRBJ2-1 | TRBV4-1 | CASRNPGQGLNNEQFF | TGCGCCAGCAGAAACCCGGGACAGGGACTCAACAATGAGCAGTTCTTC
- | - | TRBJ1-2 | TRBV5-1 | CASSLGQENYGYTF | TGCGCCAGCAGCTTGGGACAGGAAAACTATGGCTACACCTTC
once | - | TRBJ2-7 | TRBV7-2 | CASSLGNEQYF | TGTGCCAGCAGCCTGGGGAACGAGCAGTACTTC
once | TRBD1 | TRBJ2-7 | TRBV7-6 | CASSRGTGIVGEQYF | TGTGCCAGCAGCCGAGGGACAGGGATTGTGGGCGAGCAGTACTTC
once | - | TRBJ1-1 | TRBV6-5 | CASRAWTDAEAFF | TGTGCCAGCAGGGCTTGGACAGACGCTGAAGCTTTCTTT
- | - | TRBJ1-6 | TRBV10-2 | CASSEDSPLHF | TGCGCCAGCAGTGAAGATTCACCCCTCCACTTT
- | - | TRBJ1-5 | TRBV27 | CASSTESNQPQHF | TGTGCCAGCAGCACGGAAAGCAATCAGCCCCAGCATTTT
- | TRBD2 | TRBJ2-5 | TRBV5-1 | CASRPGTSGGTETQYF | TGCGCCAGCCGTCCCGGGACTAGCGGGGGTACAGAGACCCAGTACTTC
- | - | TRBJ2-2 | TRBV5-4 | CASSPRANTGELFF | TGTGCCAGCAGCCCTCGGGCCAACACCGGGGAGCTGTTTTTT
- | TRBD1 | TRBJ2-3 | TRBV4-1 | CASSLIPGQGAVGTDTQYF | TGCGCCAGCAGCCTAATCCCGGGACAGGGGGCAGTGGGCACAGATACGCAGTATTTT
- | TRBD2 | TRBJ2-5 | TRBV5-1 | CASSLVAGDGQETQYF | TGCGCCAGCAGCTTGGTCGCGGGGGACGGCCAAGAGACCCAGTACTTC
- | - | TRBJ2-2 | TRBV4-1 | CASSQDGRLTGELFF | TGCGCCAGCAGCCAAGATGGCAGGCTCACCGGGGAGCTGTTTTTT
- | TRBD1 | TRBJ1-6 | TRBV5-8 | CASSLGQGETSYNSPLHF | TGTGCCAGCAGCTTGGGACAGGGGGAGACCTCCTATAATTCACCCCTCCACTTT
once | TRBD2 | TRBJ2-1 | TRBV5-1 | CASSQLAGGPHNEQFF | TGCGCCAGCAGCCAACTAGCGGGGGGGCCGCACAATGAGCAGTTCTTC
- | TRBD2 | TRBJ2-1 | TRBV14 | CASSQDYRRGGGYNEQFF | TGTGCCAGCAGCCAAGATTATAGGCGGGGCGGGGGATACAATGAGCAGTTCTTC
- | TRBD1 | TRBJ1-5 | TRBV5-1 | CASSPTDRGSEPQHF | TGCGCCAGCAGCCCGACCGACAGGGGGTCGGAGCCCCAGCATTTT
- | - | TRBJ1-5 | TRBV30 | CAWSLEGNQPQHF | TGTGCCTGGAGTCTTGAGGGCAATCAGCCCCAGCATTTT
- | - | TRBJ2-7 | TRBV10-3 | CAISESREDEQYF | TGTGCCATCAGTGAGTCGAGAGAGGACGAGCAGTACTTC
- | - | TRBJ1-2 | TRBV29-1 | CSVEGPLVYGYTF | TGCAGCGTTGAGGGTCCTTTGGTCTATGGCTACACCTTC
- | TRBD1 | TRBJ2-5 | TRBV5-1 | CASSPGQGRETQYF | TGCGCCAGCAGCCCCGGACAGGGACGAGAGACCCAGTACTTC
- | - | TRBJ1-2 | TRBV5-4 | CASSRRESTANYGYTF | TGTGCCAGCAGCCGGAGGGAGAGCACCGCTAACTATGGCTACACCTTC
- | TRBD2 | TRBJ2-6 | TRBV27 | CASSFRGGVLTF | TGTGCCAGCAGTTTCCGCGGGGGCGTCCTGACTTTC
- | - | TRBJ2-7 | TRBV7-9 | CASSLGVARGSGYEQYF | TGTGCCAGCAGCTTAGGAGTGGCGCGAGGGAGTGGCTACGAGCAGTACTTC
- | TRBD2 | TRBJ2-5 | TRBV5-4 | CASSGRLAGGDETQYF | TGTGCCAGCAGCGGAAGACTAGCGGGGGGAGACGAGACCCAGTACTTC
- | - | TRBJ2-1 | TRBV21-1 | CASSPTRRPPLHYNEQFF | TGTGCCAGCAGCCCGACGAGGAGGCCTCCTCTTCACTACAATGAGCAGTTCTTC
- | - | TRBJ2-1 | TRBV7-9 | CASSLWGEQFF | TGTGCCAGCAGCTTATGGGGCGAGCAGTTCTTC
- | - | TRBJ1-3 | TRBV4-2 | CASSQKSSGNTIYF | TGTGCCAGCAGCCAGAAGAGCTCTGGAAACACCATATATTTT
few | - | TRBJ1-2 | TRBV2 | CASSGSDSYTF | TGTGCCAGCAGTGGCTCAGACAGCTACACCTTC
- | - | TRBJ2-7 | TRBV4-2 | CASSVLQGDEQYF | TGTGCCAGCAGCGTACTTCAAGGGGACGAGCAGTACTTC
- | - | TRBJ1-5 | TRBV4-3 | CASSQHILGGLNQPQHF | TGCGCCAGCAGCCAACACATACTCGGAGGGCTTAATCAGCCCCAGCATTTT
- | TRBD2 | TRBJ2-5 | TRBV11-1 | CASSFSLAGETQYF | TGTGCCAGCAGCTTCTCCCTAGCGGGGGAGACCCAGTACTTC
- | TRBD2 | TRBJ2-7 | TRBV14 | CASSGGAYEQYF | TGTGCCAGTAGCGGGGGGGCCTACGAGCAGTACTTC
- | TRBD1 | TRBJ1-2 | TRBV11-1 | CASSLTGDYGYTF | TGTGCCAGCAGCTTAACAGGGGACTATGGCTACACCTTC
- | - | TRBJ1-2 | TRBV5-1 | CASSWGGRDGYTF | TGCGCCAGCAGCTGGGGGGGAAGAGATGGCTACACCTTC
- | - | TRBJ1-5 | TRBV18 | CASSAGASNSNQPQHF | TGTGCCAGCTCAGCCGGGGCAAGTAATAGCAATCAGCCCCAGCATTTT
- | TRBD1 | TRBJ1-1 | TRBV5-1 | CASEMGQGLNTEAFF | TGCGCCAGTGAGATGGGACAGGGGTTGAACACTGAAGCTTTCTTT